The rows below give T cell receptor beta chains drawn from one sample of a study of T cells in Graves' hyperthyroidism and ophthalmopathy. Via MiXCR, TCRdb re-called the multiplex PCR reads, giving one row per CDR3 protein. The sample contains approximately 330,000 distinct CDR3 sequences, approximately 18% of which appear only once. The sample comprised blood. The receptor set was obtained from a woman in her fifties or sixties with Graves' hyperthyroidism. CDR3s include the opening cysteine and the closing phenylalanine or tryptophan. The order of the fields is clone size, J gene, V gene, D gene, CDR3 DNA, CDR3 protein. A D gene is named only where the DNA matches it firmly. Clone size is given for some rows only: seen once, a few or many times, or a class if the clone is expanded.

clone size: many
J gene: TRBJ1-4
V gene: TRBV30
D gene: -
CDR3 DNA: TGTGCCTGCCAAACTGGGGTGATTAATGAAAAACTGTTTTTT
CDR3 protein: CACQTGVINEKLFF

clone size: many
J gene: TRBJ1-4
V gene: TRBV7-9
D gene: TRBD1
CDR3 DNA: TGTGCCAGCAGCTTTGTCGGGACAGGGTTTTCGACTAATGAAAAACTGTTTTTT
CDR3 protein: CASSFVGTGFSTNEKLFF

clone size: -
J gene: TRBJ1-4
V gene: TRBV30
D gene: -
CDR3 DNA: TGTGCCTGGAGTCAACTTCGAGGGGACTCAACTAATGAAAAACTGTTTTTT
CDR3 protein: CAWSQLRGDSTNEKLFF

clone size: many
J gene: TRBJ1-6
V gene: TRBV2
D gene: -
CDR3 DNA: TGTGCCAGCATCCCCGGTATCCAGGGCGTGGTATCACCCCTCCACTTT
CDR3 protein: CASIPGIQGVVSPLHF

clone size: -
J gene: TRBJ2-3
V gene: TRBV2
D gene: -
CDR3 DNA: TGTGCCAGCATCCTCGTGGCGGGAAGCACAGATACGCAGTATTTT
CDR3 protein: CASILVAGSTDTQYF

clone size: -
J gene: TRBJ2-7
V gene: TRBV24-1
D gene: -
CDR3 DNA: TGTGCCACCAGTGATTCCCGGACGGACCGCTCCTACGAGCAGTACTTC
CDR3 protein: CATSDSRTDRSYEQYF

clone size: -
J gene: TRBJ2-6
V gene: TRBV2
D gene: TRBD2
CDR3 DNA: TGTGCCAGCAGTGAACGGGGGGGCCTCAGGGGGGCCAACGTCCTGACTTTC
CDR3 protein: CASSERGGLRGANVLTF

clone size: -
J gene: TRBJ2-7
V gene: TRBV9
D gene: TRBD1
CDR3 DNA: TGTGCCAGCAGCGTGCTGGGGGACAGGGGAGGCGAGCAGTACTTC
CDR3 protein: CASSVLGDRGGEQYF

clone size: -
J gene: TRBJ2-5
V gene: TRBV6-1
D gene: -
CDR3 DNA: TGTGCCAGCAGTGAAGCGCAGGGGAACCAAGAGACCCAGTACTTC
CDR3 protein: CASSEAQGNQETQYF

clone size: -
J gene: TRBJ1-2
V gene: TRBV3-1
D gene: TRBD1
CDR3 DNA: TGTGCCAGCAGCCAAGCCGGGACAGGGAGCAGGTATGGCTACACCTTC
CDR3 protein: CASSQAGTGSRYGYTF

clone size: -
J gene: TRBJ2-7
V gene: TRBV7-8
D gene: TRBD1
CDR3 DNA: TGTGCCAGCAGTTTGATTGGGACAGGGGCGAGCGAGCAGTACTTC
CDR3 protein: CASSLIGTGASEQYF

clone size: many
J gene: TRBJ1-2
V gene: TRBV5-6
D gene: TRBD1
CDR3 DNA: TGTGCCAGCAGACCCGGGACAGGGAAGGTTCGCTACACCTTC
CDR3 protein: CASRPGTGKVRYTF

clone size: few
J gene: TRBJ2-1
V gene: TRBV20-1
D gene: TRBD2
CDR3 DNA: TGCAGTGCTAGAATTGTACTAGCGGGAGGTAAACGGTACAATGAGCAGTTCTTC
CDR3 protein: CSARIVLAGGKRYNEQFF

clone size: -
J gene: TRBJ1-2
V gene: TRBV12-3/TRBV12-4
D gene: -
CDR3 DNA: TGTGCCAGCAGTTCCTCCGGACCGCTAGCTAACTATGGCTACACCTTC
CDR3 protein: CASSSSGPLANYGYTF

clone size: many
J gene: TRBJ2-5
V gene: TRBV6-2/TRBV6-3
D gene: -
CDR3 DNA: TGTGCCAGCAATTCACAGGGACAAGAGACCCAGTACTTC
CDR3 protein: CASNSQGQETQYF

clone size: many
J gene: TRBJ2-3
V gene: TRBV20-1
D gene: -
CDR3 DNA: TGCAGTGCTAGCCCGTACTTAGCAGGACGCACAGATACGCAGTATTTT
CDR3 protein: CSASPYLAGRTDTQYF

clone size: -
J gene: TRBJ1-2
V gene: TRBV6-5
D gene: -
CDR3 DNA: TGTGCCAGCAGTTACTCGTCAGGGGAAAATGGCTACACCTTC
CDR3 protein: CASSYSSGENGYTF

clone size: -
J gene: TRBJ2-2
V gene: TRBV2
D gene: -
CDR3 DNA: TGTGCCAGCAGTGGGGGGGAAGCCACCGGGGAGCTGTTTTTT
CDR3 protein: CASSGGEATGELFF

clone size: once
J gene: TRBJ2-7
V gene: TRBV6-1
D gene: -
CDR3 DNA: TGTGCCAGCAGACCAGAGGTTGGGTCCATGGGTGAGCAGTACTTC
CDR3 protein: CASRPEVGSMGEQYF

clone size: many
J gene: TRBJ1-1
V gene: TRBV18
D gene: -
CDR3 DNA: TGTGCCAGCTCACCATCCGCGGATAACACTGAAGCTTTCTTT
CDR3 protein: CASSPSADNTEAFF

clone size: -
J gene: TRBJ1-1
V gene: TRBV7-9
D gene: TRBD1
CDR3 DNA: TGTGCCAGCAGCTTCCCGGACAGGGGGCAAGACACTGAAGCTTTCTTT
CDR3 protein: CASSFPDRGQDTEAFF

clone size: many
J gene: TRBJ1-1
V gene: TRBV2
D gene: TRBD1
CDR3 DNA: TGTGCCAGCAGAAGAGGGACAGTATGGGCTGAAGCTTTCTTT
CDR3 protein: CASRRGTVWAEAFF

clone size: many
J gene: TRBJ2-3
V gene: TRBV20-1
D gene: TRBD2
CDR3 DNA: TGCAGTGCAAGAACTAGCGGACGCACAGATACGCAGTATTTT
CDR3 protein: CSARTSGRTDTQYF

clone size: -
J gene: TRBJ1-1
V gene: TRBV7-9
D gene: -
CDR3 DNA: TGTGCCAGCAGCTTAGTGGGGGGCGGCGCTGAAGCTTTCTTT
CDR3 protein: CASSLVGGGAEAFF

clone size: many
J gene: TRBJ2-3
V gene: TRBV2
D gene: -
CDR3 DNA: TGTGCCAGCAGTGACTTCCAGGGAGATACGCAGTATTTT
CDR3 protein: CASSDFQGDTQYF

clone size: -
J gene: TRBJ2-1
V gene: TRBV28
D gene: TRBD2
CDR3 DNA: TGTGCCAGCAGCCCCGCCCCCACTAGCGGGAGGGCCATATCGGGATACAATGAGCAGTTCTTC
CDR3 protein: CASSPAPTSGRAISGYNEQFF

clone size: -
J gene: TRBJ1-2
V gene: TRBV9
D gene: TRBD1
CDR3 DNA: TGTGCCAGCAGCCTAGGGGGGACAGGGAAGGGGGGCTACACCTTC
CDR3 protein: CASSLGGTGKGGYTF

clone size: -
J gene: TRBJ2-5
V gene: TRBV10-3
D gene: -
CDR3 DNA: TGTGCCATCAGTGACCTAGTTGGGACCCAGTACTTC
CDR3 protein: CAISDLVGTQYF

clone size: -
J gene: TRBJ1-1
V gene: TRBV29-1
D gene: -
CDR3 DNA: TGCAGCGTCGGTCGGGGACGCCAACTAACTGCTTTCTTT
CDR3 protein: CSVGRGRQLTAFF

clone size: -
J gene: TRBJ2-2
V gene: TRBV19
D gene: TRBD1
CDR3 DNA: TGTGCCAGTAGCCGGACAGGGGGAGACGGGGAGCTGTTTTTT
CDR3 protein: CASSRTGGDGELFF

clone size: -
J gene: TRBJ1-2
V gene: TRBV7-9
D gene: -
CDR3 DNA: TGTGCCAGCAGCGGGACGACAGCCTTTTATGGCTACACCTTC
CDR3 protein: CASSGTTAFYGYTF

clone size: -
J gene: TRBJ1-2
V gene: TRBV4-1
D gene: TRBD1
CDR3 DNA: TGCGCCAGCAGCCAAGATCGGGGACAGGGGCATGGCTACACCTTC
CDR3 protein: CASSQDRGQGHGYTF

clone size: -
J gene: TRBJ2-5
V gene: TRBV6-2/TRBV6-3
D gene: -
CDR3 DNA: TGTGCCAGCATCTCGGGAGCGGAGGAGACCCAGTACTTC
CDR3 protein: CASISGAEETQYF

clone size: few
J gene: TRBJ1-1
V gene: TRBV6-1
D gene: -
CDR3 DNA: TGTGCCAGCAGCCCCTATACTGAAGCTTTCTTT
CDR3 protein: CASSPYTEAFF

clone size: -
J gene: TRBJ1-5
V gene: TRBV6-2/TRBV6-3
D gene: -
CDR3 DNA: TGTGCCAGCAGTTACTCGGCCGAGTACAATCAGCCCCAGCATTTT
CDR3 protein: CASSYSAEYNQPQHF

clone size: many
J gene: TRBJ1-1
V gene: TRBV12-5
D gene: -
CDR3 DNA: TGTGCTAGTGGTTTGGTGGCGGAGGGTGAAGCTTTCTTT
CDR3 protein: CASGLVAEGEAFF

clone size: few
J gene: TRBJ1-1
V gene: TRBV7-8
D gene: TRBD1
CDR3 DNA: TGTGCCAGCAGCGAGGACAGGGGGTTCTTTGGAAACACTGAAGCTTTCTTT
CDR3 protein: CASSEDRGFFGNTEAFF

clone size: many
J gene: TRBJ2-5
V gene: TRBV7-3
D gene: TRBD2
CDR3 DNA: TGTGCCAGCAGCCCGAGACTAGCGGGGGGGCTTCAAGAGACCCAGTACTTC
CDR3 protein: CASSPRLAGGLQETQYF

clone size: many
J gene: TRBJ1-2
V gene: TRBV5-1
D gene: -
CDR3 DNA: TGCGCCAGCAGCTTGGAACTCTCACCGGGTGGCTACACCTTC
CDR3 protein: CASSLELSPGGYTF

clone size: -
J gene: TRBJ2-3
V gene: TRBV7-8
D gene: TRBD2
CDR3 DNA: TGTGCCAGCAGCAATAGCGGGGGGGGCACAGATACGCAGTATTTT
CDR3 protein: CASSNSGGGTDTQYF

clone size: few
J gene: TRBJ2-7
V gene: TRBV27
D gene: -
CDR3 DNA: TGTGCCAGCAGTTTACATGGGTACGAGCAGTACTTC
CDR3 protein: CASSLHGYEQYF

clone size: few
J gene: TRBJ2-4
V gene: TRBV5-1
D gene: TRBD1
CDR3 DNA: TGCGCCAGCAGGACCGGGACAGGGGGCTTTTCCATTCAGTACTTC
CDR3 protein: CASRTGTGGFSIQYF

clone size: many
J gene: TRBJ2-7
V gene: TRBV27
D gene: TRBD1
CDR3 DNA: TGTGCCAGCAGCCCTGGGACAGGGGGCTCCTACGAGCAGTACTTC
CDR3 protein: CASSPGTGGSYEQYF

clone size: -
J gene: TRBJ2-5
V gene: TRBV20-1
D gene: -
CDR3 DNA: TGCAGTGCTACGAGTAGAGCGGGTTCGACGTACTTC
CDR3 protein: CSATSRAGSTYF

clone size: many
J gene: TRBJ1-1
V gene: TRBV6-6
D gene: -
CDR3 DNA: TGTGCCAGCAGTTACATACAGGGCGACACTGAAGCTTTCTTT
CDR3 protein: CASSYIQGDTEAFF